This T cell receptor beta chain was captured in a study of blood T cells in healthy people across ages. Collection of 9 to 10 milliliters of peripheral blood was performed for each donor. Every sample gave at least 5 micrograms of total RNA when it was extracted. This clonotype was seen many times. The antigen is unknown. Primers used in a second PCR of roughly 7 to 12 cycles were a sample-barcoded 5' primer and a J-beta primer mix. TCRdb passed the 5' RACE reads through MiXCR, listing each CDR3 protein once. The sample lists some 900,000 distinct CDR3 sequences; 29% were seen once. Findings and limits, study-wide: Age advanced and TCR beta diversity per million T cells fell, roughly linearly. Nothing was known about donor CMV status, and this possibly confounded expanded clonotype changes.

Losses at the gene ends were 3 bases for V and 9 bases for J; bases not matched to a gene: 5. The CDR3 spans 14 residues. The receptor was isolated from a woman aged 80 or over in good health. This chain connects TRBV12-3 or TRBV12-4 to TRBJ2-1; TRBD2 matches 10 bases. The sample comprised blood. CDR3 protein: CASSFGLAGVEQFF. The CDR3 nucleotides read TGTGCCAGCAGTTTCGGGCTAGCGGGGGTTGAGCAGTTCTTC.